This TCR beta chain was recovered during a study of blood T cell repertoires in COVID-19. Study-level background: Samples representing acute and convalescent COVID-19 were sourced from the United States, Italy and Spain.

In Seattle, patients joined the study during active infection and were tracked longitudinally. Profiled with immunoSEQ multiplex PCR; TCRdb holds only in-frame clones, not every one. The sample holds roughly 230,000 clones; around 87% are singletons and the top ten take under 2.5%. On this clone itself: Other DNA sequences of this sample code for an identical CDR3.

With 5 bases removed from V and 0 bases from J, the gap between germline ends came to 7 bases. Germline-derived CDR1 and CDR2 are LNHDA and SQIVND (reference sequence). This CDR3 region has 13 residues. This sequence joins TRBV19 and TRBJ1-1; a possible D gene is TRBD1 (6 bases). This TCR came from a woman aged 60 to 75 with COVID-19, enrolled during active disease. Material for sequencing was peripheral blood. CDR3 in DNA: TGTGCCAGTAGTGGACAGCTGAACACTGAAGCTTTCTTT. Its protein is CASSGQLNTEAFF.